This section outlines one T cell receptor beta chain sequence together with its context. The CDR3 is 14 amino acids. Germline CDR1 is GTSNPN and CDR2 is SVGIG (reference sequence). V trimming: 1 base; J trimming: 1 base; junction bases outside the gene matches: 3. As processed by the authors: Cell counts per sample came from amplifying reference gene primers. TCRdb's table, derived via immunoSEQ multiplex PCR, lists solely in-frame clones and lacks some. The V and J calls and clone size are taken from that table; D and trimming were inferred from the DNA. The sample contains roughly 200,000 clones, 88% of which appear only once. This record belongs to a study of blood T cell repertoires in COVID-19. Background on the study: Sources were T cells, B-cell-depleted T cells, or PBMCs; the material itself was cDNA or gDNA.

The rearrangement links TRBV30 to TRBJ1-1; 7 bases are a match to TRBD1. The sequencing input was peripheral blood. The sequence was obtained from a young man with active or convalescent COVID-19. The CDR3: CAWSADRENTEAFF. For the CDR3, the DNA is TGTGCCTGGAGTGCTGACAGGGAGAACACTGAAGCTTTCTTT.